Below, 26 T cell receptor beta chains from the same sample are listed, as sequenced in a study of cytomegalovirus exposure and HLA in healthy donors. The PCR ran on 60 Vbeta and 13 Jbeta primers. Produced via immunoSEQ multiplex PCR; TCRdb's table is partial and in-frame only. The sample carries about 190,000 clones, about four fifths recorded once. The source material was PBMCs. The receptors were gathered from a man aged 35-49 years in good health and CMV-seropositive.

The chain links TRBV6-4 to TRBJ2-1; 8 bases fit TRBD2. The CDR3 loop spans 15 amino acids. CDR1 is MRHNA, CDR2 SNTAGT, per germline. V shed 0 bases, J shed 2 bases, and the junction held 0 bases outside the gene matches. CDR3 bases: TGTGCCAGCAGTGACTCTAGCGGGACCTACAATGAGCAGTTCTTC. Translating it yields CASSDSSGTYNEQFF.

The chain is built from TRBV13 and TRBJ2-7, with 10 bases that match TRBD1. In germline, CDR1 is PRHDT, CDR2 FYEKMQ (reference sequence). CDR3 length: 17 residues. The V segment lost 3 bases and the J segment 0 bases; nucleotides outside the gene matches: 8. The CDR3 sequence is CASSFVPGTGDSYEQYF. The CDR3 region has the DNA TGTGCCAGCAGCTTTGTACCGGGGACAGGGGACTCCTACGAGCAGTACTTC.

CDR3 in amino acids: CASSRQGDAGNTIYF. As DNA, the CDR3 is TGTGCCAGCAGCCGACAGGGCGACGCTGGAAACACCATATATTTT. This chain links TRBV5-5 with TRBJ1-3; 7 nucleotides align to TRBD1. Losses at the gene ends were 4 bases for V and 2 bases for J; bases not matched to a gene: 6. Germline lookup yields CDR1 SGHKS and CDR2 YYEKEE (reference sequence). The CDR3 is 15 amino acids.

The chain combines TRBV11-3 with TRBJ2-2; D is ambiguous. This CDR3 is built from 12 residues. Trimming took off 0 bases at V and 7 bases at J, with 3 bases between the two ends. The germline gives CDR1 SGHNT, CDR2 YENEEA. The CDR3 coding sequence is TGTGCCAGCAGCTTAGACCGCGGGGAGCTGTTTTTT. The encoded protein is CASSLDRGELFF. Looking up the rest from reference TRBV11-3 and TRBJ2-2 gives the full variable domain: EAGVVQSPRYKIIEKKQPVAFWCNPISGHNTLYWYLQNLGQGPELLIRYENEEAVDDSQLPKDRFSAERLKGVDSTLKIQPAELGDSAVYLCASSLDRGELFFGEGSRLTVL.

The V gene is TRBV5-1, the J gene TRBJ2-2; D gene unclear. The CDR3 is 15 residues long. V lost 0 bases, J lost 6 bases, and 12 bases lay in between. From germline, CDR1 is SGHRS and CDR2 YFSETQ. This chain's CDR3 is CASSLAPLPSGELFF. The CDR3 nucleotides are TGCGCCAGCAGCTTGGCCCCACTTCCCTCCGGGGAGCTGTTTTTT.

This sequence joins TRBV7-2 and TRBJ2-4, with D possibly matching TRBD2 (6 bases). The CDR3 runs to 17 residues. The germline V gene has CDR1 SGHTA and CDR2 FQGNSA. The V gene lost 2 bases and the J gene lost 1 base, with 15 bases spanning the gap. CDR3 in amino acids: CASSLSRDWGAKNIQYF. The DNA for the CDR3 is TGTGCCAGCAGCTTATCCCGGGACTGGGGCGCCAAAAACATTCAGTACTTC.

The chain joins TRBV5-1 to TRBJ2-2, with D perhaps matching TRBD2 (6 bases). There are 17 residues in the CDR3. Trimming removed 1 base from V and 2 bases from J, with 15 bases in between. CDR1 and CDR2 (germline): SGHRS, YFSETQ. CDR3 protein: CASSLTSSGDNTGELFF. The CDR3 bases are TGCGCCAGCAGCTTGACAAGTTCGGGGGATAACACCGGGGAGCTGTTTTTT.

V gene TRBV5-5 combines with J gene TRBJ2-2; 13 nucleotides agree with TRBD2. This CDR3 spans 16 amino acids. Germline V gene data show CDR1 as SGHKS and CDR2 as YYEKEE (reference sequence). J was trimmed by 5 bases and V by 4 bases; bases with no gene match: 5. CDR3 DNA sequence: TGTGCCAGCAGCGTTCGGACTAGCGGGAGAACCGGGGAGCTGTTTTTT. The encoded protein is CASSVRTSGRTGELFF.

V usage is TRBV5-6 and J usage is TRBJ1-5; 10 nucleotides agree with TRBD1. The V and J ends lost 0 bases and 11 bases, in that order; junction bases with no gene match: 11. CDR1 SGHDT and CDR2 YYEEEE come from the germline V gene. The CDR3 totals 16 residues. The CDR3 sequence: CASSLGGTGAWLAQHF. For the CDR3, the DNA is TGTGCCAGCAGCTTGGGCGGGACAGGGGCCTGGTTGGCCCAGCATTTT.

The rearrangement links TRBV20-1 to TRBJ1-2, with TRBD1 matching over 7 bases. The CDR3 sequence is 11 residues long. Germline V lookup: CDR1 DFQATT, CDR2 SNEGSKA (reference sequence). The CDR3 loop is CRTNRGVGYTF. The CDR3 nucleotides read TGCAGGACAAACAGGGGAGTAGGCTACACCTTC.

This clone was found a few times. The chain recombines TRBV11-2 with TRBJ1-3; TRBD1 is a possible D gene (5 bases). The CDR3 is made up of 16 amino acids. CDR1 and CDR2 (germline): SGHAT, FQNNGV. Trimming stripped 4 bases from V and 0 bases from J, with 13 bases between. The CDR3 here is CASSSIWTSSGNTIYF. DNA for the CDR3: TGTGCCAGCAGCTCAATCTGGACAAGCTCTGGAAACACCATATATTTT. Variable domain in full (rest from reference TRBV11-2 and TRBJ1-3): EAGVAQSPRYKIIEKRQSVAFWCNPISGHATLYWYQQILGQGPKLLIQFQNNGVVDDSQLPKDRFSAERLKGVDSTLKIQPAKLEDSAVYLCASSSIWTSSGNTIYFGEGSWLTVV.

The chain uses TRBV6-1 and TRBJ2-5; tentative D call: TRBD2 (5 bases). TRBJ2-7 explains the end of the DNA better; the J call may be wrong. The germline V gene has CDR1 MNHNS and CDR2 SASEGT. The CDR3 is 15 residues long. CDR3 sequence reads: CASSEDFRAAYEQYF. The CDR3 DNA reads as TGTGCCAGCAGTGAGGACTTTAGGGCAGCGTACGAGCAGTACTTC.

The gene calls are TRBV5-1 and TRBJ2-1; TRBD1 matches at 8 bases. The CDR3 is 14 amino acids. With 4 bases clipped from V and 6 bases from J, the junction kept 6 bases outside the gene matches. Germline CDR1 reads SGHRS; CDR2 reads YFSETQ. The CDR3 coding sequence is TGCGCCAGCAGCCAACCAACAGGGGGCAATGAGCAGTTCTTC. As protein: CASSQPTGGNEQFF.

The chain joins TRBV5-1 to TRBJ2-7, with a weak D call TRBD2 (5 bases). The CDR3 totals 12 residues. V was shortened by 0 bases and J by 7 bases, with 8 bases between the two germline ends. Germline CDR1 and CDR2: SGHRS and YFSETQ. CDR3 DNA: TGCGCCAGCAGCTTGGGTGGCGGGGAGCAGTACTTC. Encoded protein: CASSLGGGEQYF.

The V and J genes are TRBV27 and TRBJ1-2; D call uncertain. Germline values: CDR1 MNHEY, CDR2 SMNVEV (reference sequence). Trimming removed 2 bases from V and 2 bases from J, with 12 bases in between. The CDR3 is made up of 15 amino acids. The CDR3 DNA reads as TGTGCCAGCAGTTTAACGGTTTCTATAAACTATGGCTACACCTTC. It encodes CASSLTVSINYGYTF.

The sample holds one count of this clone. The J gene is TRBJ2-3, the V gene TRBV29-1; weak D call: TRBD1 (7 bases). Germline-derived CDR1 and CDR2 are SQVTM and ANQGSEA. V gave up 3 bases and J gave up 1 base, with 17 bases separating them. The length of the CDR3 is 16 residues. The CDR3 DNA follows: TGCAGCGTTGACGGGGAAGGAGGGGGCCGCACAGATACGCAGTATTTT. Its translation is CSVDGEGGGRTDTQYF.

V is TRBV11-3 and J is TRBJ2-2; 9 bases fit TRBD2. Germline CDR1 is SGHNT and CDR2 is YENEEA. V lost 2 bases and J lost 3; bases outside the gene matches: 7. This CDR3 is built from 17 residues. CDR3 in amino acids: CASSLRGGRADTGELFF. The CDR3 DNA sequence: TGTGCCAGCAGCTTACGGGGCGGGAGGGCCGACACCGGGGAGCTGTTTTTT.

The V call is TRBV5-1, the J call TRBJ2-1; 8 positions agree with TRBD2. After removal of 0 bases from V and 8 bases from J, the junction contained 7 bases not matched to a gene. This CDR3 contains 15 residues. CDR1 is SGHRS and CDR2 is YFSETQ in the germline V gene. This CDR3 reads CASSLAPAGEDEQFF. The CDR3 DNA is TGCGCCAGCAGCTTGGCCCCAGCGGGAGAAGATGAGCAGTTCTTC.

The chain couples TRBV7-2 to TRBJ1-5, with a weak D call TRBD1 (5 bases). V lost 5 bases to trimming and J lost 0 bases, with 20 bases between them. CDR1 and CDR2 from the germline V gene are SGHTA and FQGNSA. This CDR3 is built from 18 residues. The CDR3 protein is CASSLFRPTAYSNQPQHF. CDR3 DNA: TGTGCCAGCAGCCTTTTTAGACCGACAGCATATAGCAATCAGCCCCAGCATTTT. Combining the CDR3 with reference TRBV7-2 and TRBJ1-5 gives the whole variable domain GAGVSQSPSNKVTEKGKDVELRCDPISGHTALYWYRQSLGQGLEFLIYFQGNSAPDKSGLPSDRFSAERTGGSVSTLTIQRTQQEDSAVYLCASSLFRPTAYSNQPQHFGDGTRLSIL.

V is TRBV4-2 and J is TRBJ1-3; no clear D. Looked up from germline, CDR1 is LGHNA and CDR2 is YNFKEQ. The CDR3 runs to 15 residues. Trimming took off 0 bases at V and 3 bases at J, with 9 bases between the two ends. The CDR3 reads CASSQDWRGGNTIYF. The CDR3 DNA follows: TGTGCCAGCAGCCAAGATTGGCGGGGTGGAAACACCATATATTTT.

This clone occurred a few times. One end of the junction is discordant with germline, which a read error may explain. The rearrangement uses TRBV7-9 and TRBJ2-7; TRBD1 agrees at 10 bases. The CDR3 loop spans 15 amino acids. Germline assignment: CDR1 SEHNR and CDR2 FQNEAQ (reference sequence). The CDR3 here is CSSSSRDRGSYEQYF. The CDR3 region has the DNA TGTTCCAGCAGCTCCAGGGACAGGGGATCCTACGAGCAGTACTTC.

The V and J genes are TRBV14 and TRBJ1-1; TRBD1 aligns across 7 bases. The CDR3 contains 16 residues. V gave up 1 base and J gave up 5 bases; unmatched junction bases: 10. From germline, CDR1 is SGHDN and CDR2 FVKESK. The CDR3, as DNA: TGTGCCAGCAGCCAAGTTGGAGACAGGGTAGAGACTGAAGCTTTCTTT. As protein: CASSQVGDRVETEAFF.

On this clone: The sample carries other DNA sequences with the same CDR3. The chain combines TRBV2 with TRBJ2-1; D is possibly TRBD2 (6 bases). CDR3 length: 15 amino acids. Looked up from germline, CDR1 is SNHLY and CDR2 is FYNNEI. Trimming stripped 5 bases from V and 0 bases from J, with 11 bases between. The CDR3 reads CASSRSGGSYNEQFF. The CDR3 DNA reads as TGTGCCAGCAGTCGTAGCGGAGGCTCCTACAATGAGCAGTTCTTC. Complete variable domain (other parts from reference TRBV2 and TRBJ2-1): EPEVTQTPSHQVTQMGQEVILRCVPISNHLYFYWYRQILGQKVEFLVSFYNNEISEKSEIFDDQFSVERPDGSNFTLKIRSTKLEDSAMYFCASSRSGGSYNEQFFGPGTRLTVL.

This chain joins TRBV5-4 and TRBJ2-7; D perhaps matches TRBD2 (6 bases). The germline CDR1 and CDR2 sequences are SGHNT and YYREEE (reference sequence). CDR3 length: 15 residues. The ends were cut back, 2 bases at V and 0 bases at J, with 12 bases in the middle. This chain's CDR3 is CASSFGGRSSYEQYF. As DNA, the CDR3 is TGTGCCAGCAGCTTCGGAGGGAGGAGCTCCTACGAGCAGTACTTC.

The chain uses TRBV5-4 and TRBJ2-5; 11 bases fit TRBD2. Germline CDR1 and CDR2: SGHNT and YYREEE (reference sequence). The CDR3 totals 17 residues. Trimming cost V 4 bases and J 4 bases; bases outside gene matches: 12. CDR3: CASSHPNTGLAGETQYF. CDR3 DNA: TGTGCCAGCAGCCATCCCAACACCGGACTAGCGGGAGAGACCCAGTACTTC.

The rearrangement joins TRBV28 to TRBJ1-1; a weak D match, TRBD1 (5 bases). CDR1 is MDHEN and CDR2 is SYDVKM in the germline V gene. V dropped 5 bases and J dropped 3 bases, with 13 bases sitting between them. This CDR3 is built from 14 residues. CDR3 nucleotides: TGTGCCAGCAGTCCCTCTTCAGGGTACACTGAAGCTTTCTTT. This gives the protein CASSPSSGYTEAFF.